One sample yielded the 16 T cell receptor beta chains listed below, sequenced in a study of T-cell memory formation after mild COVID-19. MiXCR was run by TCRdb on the 5' RACE reads, yielding one entry per CDR3 protein. The sample lists tens of thousands of distinct CDR3 sequences, 11% to 15% seen once, with roughly a third in the top ten. Sequencing used PBMCs or a T cell subset sorted from them (not recorded which). The source is an adult woman who had mild COVID-19 (a few samples of this study predate the infection). Cell type and time point are not known.

This clonotype has more than one count but fewer than ten. V usage is TRBV15 and J usage is TRBJ2-7, with TRBD1 as a possible D gene (5 bases). Trimming took 0 bases from V and 5 from J, leaving 14 bases between them. Germline V CDR1 and CDR2: LNHNV, YYDKDF (reference sequence). This CDR3 region has 15 residues. The CDR3 loop reads CATSRDNQGEDEQYF. The CDR3 bases are TGTGCCACCAGCAGAGATAATCAGGGCGAGGACGAGCAGTACTTC.

The chain uses TRBV13 and TRBJ2-1; perhaps D is TRBD1 or TRBD2 (6 bases each). CDR3 length equals 14 residues. V lost 4 bases to trimming and J lost 4 bases, with 11 bases between them. Germline loops: CDR1 PRHDT, CDR2 FYEKMQ (reference sequence). The CDR3 is CASSSGAGYNEQFF. The DNA for the CDR3 is TGTGCCAGCAGCTCGGGGGCCGGTTACAATGAGCAGTTCTTC.

This clonotype was observed many times. The gene calls are TRBV5-1 and TRBJ2-3, with D perhaps TRBD2 (6 bases). The CDR3 spans 16 residues. The V gene lost 0 bases and the J gene lost 0 bases, with 11 bases spanning the gap. The germline gives CDR1 SGHRS, CDR2 YFSETQ. The CDR3 sequence: CASSLGSGASTDTQYF. As DNA, the CDR3 is TGCGCCAGCAGCTTGGGTAGCGGAGCTAGCACAGATACGCAGTATTTT.

The chain recombines TRBV18 with TRBJ1-1, with D perhaps matching TRBD1 (5 bases). There are 13 residues in the CDR3. CDR1 and CDR2 (germline): KGHSH, LQKENI. Trimming cost V 2 bases and J 1 base, with 5 bases left between them. The CDR3 region is CASSPGANTEAFF. In nucleotides, the CDR3 is TGTGCCAGCTCACCAGGGGCGAACACTGAAGCTTTCTTT.

V is TRBV7-9 and J is TRBJ1-1, with TRBD1 identical over 7 bases. The CDR3 sequence is 13 residues long. Germline CDR1 and CDR2: SEHNR and FQNEAQ (reference sequence). Trimming took 6 bases from V and 4 from J; bases not matched to a gene: 5. CDR3 DNA: TGTGCCAGCAGGCGGACAGGTCGCACTGAAGCTTTCTTT. As protein: CASRRTGRTEAFF.

This clonotype has more than one count but fewer than ten. The chain joins TRBV29-1 to TRBJ2-1; TRBD1 might be the D (5 bases). Germline-derived CDR1 and CDR2 are SQVTM and ANQGSEA. The CDR3 is 14 amino acids. The germline V and J ends were trimmed by 3 bases and 5 bases, with 14 bases remaining between them. Here the CDR3 reads CSVDGEGVNNEQFF. The CDR3 nucleotides read TGCAGCGTTGACGGCGAAGGGGTAAACAATGAGCAGTTCTTC.

The CDR3 sequence is CASSQDPSTLTDNSPLHF. CDR3 in DNA: TGCGCCAGCAGCCAAGATCCATCGACACTCACAGATAATTCACCCCTCCACTTT. The chain is built from TRBV4-3 and TRBJ1-6; D is ambiguous. This CDR3 is 18 amino acids long. From germline, CDR1 is LGHNA and CDR2 YSLEER. V was cut by 0 bases and J by 5 bases, with 17 bases left in between.

The chain couples TRBV20-1 to TRBJ2-1; D might be TRBD2 (6 bases). The CDR3 runs to 14 residues. Trimming shortened V by 3 bases and J by 7 bases, and 16 bases separated the two germline ends. Germline V lookup: CDR1 DFQATT, CDR2 SNEGSKA (reference sequence). The CDR3 sequence: CSARSSEFSNEQFF. CDR3 sequence (DNA): TGCAGTGCTAGGTCTAGCGAGTTTTCAAATGAGCAGTTCTTC.

The gene calls are TRBV6-5 and TRBJ2-7; D not certain. This CDR3 is 11 amino acids long. From germline, CDR1 is MNHEY and CDR2 SVGAGI. The V and J ends lost 8 bases and 6 bases respectively, with 11 bases between them. In nucleotides, the CDR3 is TGTGCCAGCGGCAGTTCGGGCGAGCAGTACTTC. It codes for CASGSSGEQYF.

The chain couples TRBV19 to TRBJ2-1; D is ambiguous. The length of the CDR3 is 14 residues. The germline V gene has CDR1 LNHDA and CDR2 SQIVND (reference sequence). Trimming stripped 6 bases from V and 5 bases from J, with 14 bases between. The CDR3 loop is CASRGMSLDNEQFF. CDR3 DNA: TGTGCCAGTAGGGGGATGAGCCTGGACAATGAGCAGTTCTTC.

This clonotype was seen only a few times. The chain carries TRBV20-1 and TRBJ1-2; TRBD1 matches 10 bases. With V trimmed by 5 bases and J by 1 base, 4 bases remained unmatched. CDR3 length equals 14 residues. Germline V gives CDR1 DFQATT, CDR2 SNEGSKA (reference sequence). Here the CDR3 reads CSARDRGHNYGYTF. The CDR3, as DNA: TGCAGTGCTCGGGACAGGGGACATAACTATGGCTACACCTTC.

This clonotype has just a few counts. This chain joins TRBV10-3 and TRBJ2-7; TRBD1 might be the D (5 bases). Germline CDR1 reads ENHRY; CDR2 reads SYGVKD. CDR3 size: 15 residues. Trimming removed 4 bases from V and 0 bases from J, with 13 bases in between. This CDR3 is CAISVGQWSSYEQYF. In nucleotides, the CDR3 is TGTGCCATCAGTGTGGGGCAGTGGAGCTCCTACGAGCAGTACTTC.

The chain is built from TRBV2 and TRBJ2-3, with D possibly matching TRBD1 (5 bases). Looked up from germline, CDR1 is SNHLY and CDR2 is FYNNEI. CDR3 size: 14 residues. V lost 1 base and J 5 bases, leaving 10 bases between the germline ends. The CDR3 DNA follows: TGTGCCAGCAGTGAAGGACAGCTGAAAGATACGCAGTATTTT. This sequence encodes CASSEGQLKDTQYF.

In this sample, this clonotype turned up a few times. J is TRBJ2-2 and V is TRBV24-1; TRBD2 agrees at 13 bases. The CDR3 contains 17 residues. The V and J ends lost 4 bases and 5 bases, in that order; junction bases with no gene match: 6. Germline V gene data show CDR1 as KGHDR and CDR2 as SFDVKD. CDR3 region: CATSDHGLAGDTGELFF. The CDR3 nucleotides read TGTGCCACCAGTGACCACGGACTAGCGGGAGATACCGGGGAGCTGTTTTTT.

This clonotype was counted between two and nine times. The chain employs TRBV9 and TRBJ2-1, with 10 bases aligning to TRBD2. V shed 2 bases, J shed 5 bases, and the junction held 1 base outside the gene matches. From germline, CDR1 is SGDLS and CDR2 YYNGEE. This CDR3 region has 14 residues. The CDR3 DNA reads TGTGCCAGCAGCGTCAGCGGGAGGGACAATGAGCAGTTCTTC. Protein product: CASSVSGRDNEQFF.

This clonotype has just a few counts. V usage is TRBV7-8 and J usage is TRBJ1-5; D might be TRBD1 (5 bases). The CDR3 extends over 16 amino acids. Germline CDR1 is SGHVS and CDR2 is FQNEAQ. Between the trimmed V and J ends, which lost 5 bases and 5 bases, there was a span of 19 bases. CDR3 bases: TGTGCCAGCAGCCGGCGGTCGGGAAGGGGCGATCAGCCCCAGCATTTT. As protein: CASSRRSGRGDQPQHF.